This T cell receptor beta chain derives from a study of T cells in Graves' hyperthyroidism and ophthalmopathy. The study left out patients who had uncontrolled infection, other autoimmune disease, pregnancy or lactation. RNA transcripts provided the source from which TCR beta CDR3 regions were amplified. The HTBI primer set was used in a first-round RT-PCR of the TCR CDR3. TCRdb recomputed calls from the multiplex PCR reads with MiXCR, one row per CDR3 protein. The sample includes 500,000 to 800,000 distinct CDR3 sequences, approximately 15% seen only once; the top ten take around an eighth. Notes on the study in general: Also found in blood were most expanded thyroid clonotypes above 0.001.

This CDR3 contains 14 residues. Germline assignment: CDR1 MNHEY and CDR2 SVGEGT. V lost 7 bases and J lost 6; bases outside the gene matches: 4. This clonotype occurred a few times. No antigen is known for it. The chain uses TRBV6-2 or TRBV6-3 and TRBJ2-1, with TRBD2 matching 12 bases. The clonotype was recovered from a woman aged 50 to 60 with Graves' ophthalmopathy. Source material: blood. The CDR3 is CASTRTSGVNEQFF. In DNA form, the CDR3 reads TGTGCCAGCACCCGGACTAGCGGGGTCAATGAGCAGTTCTTC.